The T cell receptor beta chain under discussion was sequenced for a study of naive and memory T cell subsets. General study results and limits: No ground truth validated the naive and memory repertoire findings. A clonotype means one alpha or beta sequence, not an alpha/beta pair.

The CDR3 totals 15 residues. Per the germline V gene, CDR1 is GTSNPN and CDR2 is SVGIG (reference sequence). V lost 5 bases and J lost 0, with 14 bases in between. Both TRBC1 and TRBC2 were covered by a beta constant-region primer of two equimolar oligonucleotides. Four rounds of PCR amplified the ligated cDNA using nested alpha and beta constant-region primers plus SP2. TCRdb used MiXCR to reprocess the UMI-ligation and nested PCR reads, holding one entry per CDR3 protein. The sample yields under 150,000 distinct CDR3 sequences, about 17% seen once. The table lists this clonotype with a few counts. As yet, its antigen is unknown.

The chain uses TRBV30 and TRBJ2-1; unclear D gene. The sample consisted of naive CD4+ T cells from blood. This clonotype was obtained from a human donor in good health. The CDR3 bases are TGTGCCTGGGGGGTGAGTTCGGCCTCCTACAATGAGCAGTTCTTC. Its protein product is CAWGVSSASYNEQFF.